This TCR beta chain was recovered during a study of CD8+ T cells in alopecia areata. Regarding treatment: oral pan-JAK inhibitor, 5-10 mg twice daily. Germline loops: CDR1 SQVTM, CDR2 ANQGSEA. V was shortened by 1 base and J by 5 bases, with 12 bases between the two germline ends. This CDR3 spans 13 amino acids. Notes on the study in general: Sharing of TCR sequences between patients (possibly for HLA-related reasons) was less clear than in mice. Higher clonality than in normal scalp was seen in lesional scalp, especially alopecia totalis/universalis.

Extracted from the samples, RNA was reverse transcribed into cDNA to serve as the sequencing template. This table comes from immunoSEQ multiplex PCR, and its TCRdb copy is limited to in-frame clones, with some not included. The table includes approximately 210,000 clones, roughly three fifths detected once. Worth noting for this clone: What it binds is unknown.

This clonotype originated in a human donor with alopecia areata. This chain links TRBV29-1 with TRBJ2-7, with D hard to call. The sequences come from CD4+ T cells sorted from blood, collected at approximately week 42, from a patient treated with tofacitinib. The CDR3 sequence: CSVEGRHTDEQYF. The CDR3 bases are TGCAGCGTTGAAGGGCGGCATACCGACGAGCAGTACTTC.